This T cell receptor beta chain was recovered during a study of control samples from healthy donors and cancer patients (dated by TCRdb to between 2020 and 2021). This clone was counted once. It lacks a known antigen. Base qualities are not recorded, but no much larger clone differs from it by a single base. Libraries were prepared through the immunoSEQ multiplex PCR assay. TCRdb limited this immuneACCESS table to in-frame rearrangements with V and J called. A share of clones is missing; checked studies link under half to unresolved V genes, and the rest is unexplained. A total of fewer than 300,000 clones appear in this sample, over 75% of them only once. Roughly 14% of the sample goes to the ten largest clones. The sequence was obtained from a woman aged 60-70 years with lung cancer. Sequenced: PBMCs.

Read as DNA, the sequence is TGTGCCAGCAGTGGGTCCGCTGGAAACACCATATATTTT. The resulting protein is CASSGSAGNTIYF. The chain couples TRBV2 to TRBJ1-3; the D gene remains uncertain. V and J lose 4 bases and 2 bases, and a span of 6 bases separates them. CDR1 SNHLY and CDR2 FYNNEI are derived from the germline V gene. The CDR3 measures 13 amino acids from cysteine to phenylalanine. The retained sequence is limited to the CDR3, 39 bases, with the frame set at the first base.